What follows are 19 T cell receptor beta chains derived from one specimen sequenced in a study of OX40 agonist ivuxolimab in advanced cancers. Repertoires were generated with immunoSEQ multiplex PCR, while TCRdb's copy carries only in-frame clones and drops some. This sample carries fewer than 8,500 clones, roughly 85% of them seen once, and the ten largest clones take 1.5% to 2%. The sample here was CD4+ or CD8+ T cells sorted from blood, taken in a trial of the OX40 agonist ivuxolimab. The receptors shown here come from an adult with an advanced solid tumor such as melanoma, head and neck, liver or kidney cancer.

This clone was seen only once. The rearrangement links TRBV18 to TRBJ2-7; either TRBD1 or TRBD2 may supply D (5 bases each). CDR3 length: 15 residues. The germline CDR1 and CDR2 sequences are KGHSH and LQKENI. The ends were cut back, 3 bases at V and 6 bases at J, with 18 bases in the middle. The CDR3 loop reads CASSPTVGTLGEQYF. As DNA, the CDR3 is TGTGCCAGCTCACCCACAGTAGGGACCCTCGGCGAGCAGTACTTC.

The chain employs TRBV7-6 and TRBJ2-3; unclear D gene. Trimming cost V 5 bases and J 1 base, with 1 base left between them. CDR1 SGHVS and CDR2 FNYEAQ come from the germline V gene. The CDR3 runs to 11 residues. This CDR3 reads CASSRTDTQYF. The CDR3 DNA sequence: TGTGCCAGCAGCCGCACAGATACGCAGTATTTT.

CDR3 in amino acids: CASSWSTGTEANTEAFF. DNA of the CDR3: TGCGCCAGCAGCTGGAGTACCGGGACGGAGGCTAACACTGAAGCTTTCTTT. The rearrangement links TRBV5-1 to TRBJ1-1, with a tentative D call TRBD1 (5 bases). This CDR3 has 17 amino acids. Per germline, CDR1 SGHRS and CDR2 YFSETQ. V was shortened by 3 bases and J by 2 bases, with 20 bases between the two germline ends.

V and J are TRBV7-2 and TRBJ1-1; no clear D gene. CDR1 and CDR2 from the germline V gene are SGHTA and FQGNSA. The CDR3 is 13 residues long. V was trimmed by 7 bases and J by 1 base, leaving 10 bases between them. The CDR3 sequence: CASTGRQNTEAFF. In nucleotides, the CDR3 is TGTGCCAGCACCGGACGGCAGAACACTGAAGCTTTCTTT. Using reference TRBV7-2 and TRBJ1-1 for the parts outside the CDR3, the full variable domain is GAGVSQSPSNKVTEKGKDVELRCDPISGHTALYWYRQSLGQGLEFLIYFQGNSAPDKSGLPSDRFSAERTGGSVSTLTIQRTQQEDSAVYLCASTGRQNTEAFFGQGTRLTVV.

The chain has TRBV28 and TRBJ2-1; 9 bases match TRBD1. The V gene's germline CDR1 is MDHEN and CDR2 SYDVKM. The junction had 11 bases not matched to a gene; V was cut back by 3 bases and J by 8 bases. CDR3 length: 16 amino acids. The CDR3 region is CASSFGQGRSFDEQFF. In DNA, the CDR3 is TGTGCCAGCAGTTTCGGACAGGGGCGAAGCTTCGATGAGCAGTTCTTC.

The V call is TRBV6-5, the J call TRBJ2-2; D might be TRBD1 or TRBD2, each matching 6 bases. CDR1 MNHEY and CDR2 SVGAGI come from the germline V gene. The CDR3 loop spans 15 amino acids. The V end lost 5 bases, the J end lost 4 bases, and 14 bases lay between the germline ends. The CDR3 is CASSLGGGITGELFF. DNA for the CDR3: TGTGCCAGCAGTCTTGGAGGGGGGATCACCGGGGAGCTGTTTTTT.

This clone was seen a handful of times. The chain uses TRBV27 and TRBJ2-2; TRBD1 or TRBD2 may be the D gene (6 bases each). The CDR3 extends over 15 amino acids. V dropped 3 bases and J dropped 5 bases, with 13 bases sitting between them. Germline lookup yields CDR1 MNHEY and CDR2 SMNVEV (reference sequence). The CDR3 protein is CASSLWGAGTGELFF. The CDR3 nucleotides are TGTGCCAGCAGTTTGTGGGGGGCGGGGACCGGGGAGCTGTTTTTT.

This clone was seen a handful of times. This chain connects TRBV4-2 to TRBJ1-3, with a weak D call TRBD1 (5 bases). V dropped 4 bases and J dropped 0 bases, with 13 bases sitting between them. Looked up from germline, CDR1 is LGHNA and CDR2 is YNFKEQ. The CDR3 totals 16 residues. For the CDR3, the DNA is TGTGCCAGCAGCCCAGGAAGGGGCGCCTCTGGAAACACCATATATTTT. Residues: CASSPGRGASGNTIYF.

V gene TRBV6-5 combines with J gene TRBJ2-7; 7 bases are shared with TRBD2. Per germline, CDR1 MNHEY and CDR2 SVGAGI. V shed 5 bases, J shed 0 bases, and the junction held 7 bases outside the gene matches. This CDR3 spans 15 amino acids. CDR3 sequence: CASSLSGLPSYEQYF. Written as DNA, the CDR3 is TGTGCCAGCAGTCTCTCGGGACTACCCTCCTACGAGCAGTACTTC.

This sequence joins TRBV4-3 and TRBJ2-1; D call uncertain. V was clipped by 1 base and J by 2 bases, with 6 bases between them. Germline V gives CDR1 LGHNA, CDR2 YSLEER. The CDR3 loop spans 14 amino acids. CDR3 residues: CASSQGQTYNEQFF. The CDR3 DNA reads TGCGCCAGCAGCCAAGGACAAACCTACAATGAGCAGTTCTTC.

The chain uses TRBV7-2 and TRBJ2-7; 9 positions match TRBD2. CDR1 and CDR2 (germline): SGHTA, FQGNSA. The CDR3 loop spans 15 amino acids. The ends lost 5 bases at V and 4 bases at J; junction bases unmatched: 9. The CDR3, as DNA: TGTGCCAGCAGCCAGGCAGCGGGGGGTACGTACGAGCAGTACTTC. It specifies CASSQAAGGTYEQYF.

This chain uses TRBV6-1 with TRBJ2-2, with 7 nucleotides matching TRBD1. The CDR3 length is 14 residues. The V gene end was trimmed by 6 bases and the J gene end by 1 base; junction bases not matched to a gene: 2. Germline V gene data show CDR1 as MNHNS and CDR2 as SASEGT. The CDR3 DNA sequence: TGTGCCAGCAGCTGGGACAGGAACACCGGGGAGCTGTTTTTT. This encodes CASSWDRNTGELFF.

The chain links TRBV6-5 to TRBJ2-7; D is perhaps TRBD2 (6 bases). The V gene's germline CDR1 is MNHEY and CDR2 SVGAGI. V lost 0 bases and J lost 3, with 15 bases in between. This CDR3 contains 16 residues. This chain's CDR3 is CASSYSGNSGFYEQYF. In DNA, the CDR3 is TGTGCCAGCAGTTACTCTGGGAATAGCGGTTTCTACGAGCAGTACTTC.

The CDR3 coding sequence is TGTGCCTCTCGGACAGGGGGCTTTAATTCACCCCTCCACTTT. It yields the protein CASRTGGFNSPLHF. The rearrangement links TRBV28 to TRBJ1-6; 11 bases are a match to TRBD1. The CDR3 length is 14 residues. V lost 11 bases and J lost 6; bases outside the gene matches: 6. The germline gives CDR1 MDHEN, CDR2 SYDVKM.

This clone has only a few counts. Here the CDR3 reads CASLTSGTGNYGYTF. CDR3 sequence (DNA): TGTGCCAGTCTGACGTCCGGGACAGGGAACTATGGCTACACCTTC. This chain joins TRBV28 and TRBJ1-2, with 9 bases identical to TRBD1. Germline V gene data show CDR1 as MDHEN and CDR2 as SYDVKM. The CDR3 is 15 residues long. V was clipped by 9 bases and J by 2 bases; unmatched bases: 10.

J is TRBJ1-1 and V is TRBV5-4; no clear D. CDR3 length equals 15 residues. Trimming removed 4 bases from V and 0 bases from J, with 13 bases in between. From germline, CDR1 is SGHNT and CDR2 YYREEE (reference sequence). CDR3 sequence reads: CASSPSHSLNTEAFF. CDR3 nucleotide sequence: TGTGCCAGCAGCCCGTCACACAGCTTGAACACTGAAGCTTTCTTT.

The chain carries TRBV27 and TRBJ2-1, with 13 bases lining up with TRBD2. Germline CDR1 and CDR2: MNHEY and SMNVEV (reference sequence). The V and J ends lost 6 bases and 6 bases, in that order; junction bases with no gene match: 2. The CDR3 loop spans 14 amino acids. The CDR3, as DNA: TGTGCCAGCAGGGGGACTAGCGGGGTCAATGAGCAGTTCTTC. It codes for CASRGTSGVNEQFF.

This sequence joins TRBV29-1 and TRBJ2-2, with 7 bases aligning to TRBD1. With V trimmed by 6 bases and J by 2 bases, 6 bases remained unmatched. The CDR3 is 14 residues long. Germline values: CDR1 SQVTM, CDR2 ANQGSEA. This CDR3 reads CSVLTGTNTGELFF. The CDR3 nucleotides read TGCAGCGTCCTGACAGGGACAAACACCGGGGAGCTGTTTTTT.

The rearrangement uses TRBV19 and TRBJ1-1; D uncertain. From germline, CDR1 is LNHDA and CDR2 SQIVND (reference sequence). CDR3 length equals 14 residues. V lost 6 bases and J 0 bases, leaving 11 bases between the germline ends. The CDR3 here is CASSPWFLNTEAFF. In DNA form, the CDR3 reads TGTGCCAGTAGCCCCTGGTTCCTGAACACTGAAGCTTTCTTT.